What follows is one T cell receptor (beta chain) and its context. The antigen this receptor binds is unknown. The input lacks base qualities; no much larger clone sits a single base away. TCRbeta CDR3 regions were amplified from genomic DNA by means of the immunoSEQ Assay, a bias-controlled multiplex PCR. In the original analysis: Within the assay, amplification of reference gene primers was used to estimate how many nucleated cells each sample contained. To quantify the absolute abundance of each unique TCRbeta CDR3 rearrangement, sequence reads were collapsed and filtered. Productive Simpson clonality was computed per sample as the square root of Simpson's diversity index over productive rearrangements. In TCRdb, the immuneACCESS table is reduced to in-frame sequences with V and J assigned. These tables do not hold every clone; where another copy was compared, an unresolved V gene accounts for under half, and the others remain unexplained. Clonal size and the V and J genes are those of that table, whereas D and trimming came from the DNA. The table for this sample lists fewer than 450,000 clones; about 90% of them were counted only once. The top ten constitute 1% of the sample.

In the prospective study, participants were roughly 18 to 100 years old, resided in about two dozen geographic areas of the United States, and were enrolled through a virtual design. In the prospective study, participants were assigned to cohorts based on the clinical history participants reported in a screening survey and a study questionnaire. Recovered participants in ImmuneRACE Cohort 3 were defined by two consecutive negative NP/OP PCR tests, clearance by a healthcare professional, or resolution of symptoms. In the prospective study, mobile phlebotomists collected whole blood, serum and a nasopharyngeal or oropharyngeal swab from each participant. Additional blood draws and questionnaires over a 2-month period could optionally be provided by prospective study participants. Prospective study blood samples were shipped either frozen or at room temperature before DNA extraction. The sample belongs to a study of blood T cell repertoires in COVID-19 (dated by TCRdb to between 2020 and 2021). General notes on the study: Collaborator samples came from the United States, Italy and Spain and covered acute and convalescent phases of COVID-19. HLA class I and class II types, where available, came from metadata supplied by the sample provider rather than from assay-based typing. The material from the prospective study consisted of cDNA or gDNA derived from T cells, B-cell-depleted T cells, or PBMCs. Sample metadata almost always included a de-identified subject ID, COVID-19 status, age in years and sex. The samples were drawn from the first 160 participants of the ongoing ImmuneRACE study and from 1,254 subjects provided by 6 global collaborators. Subjects who had been exposed to COVID-19, were actively infected with it, or had recovered from it provided the deeply sampled blood TCRbeta repertoires that made up the dataset. A freely available public database, intended as a resource for researchers studying the immune response to SARS-CoV-2, is where the repertoires were released.

Points the paper makes about the study in general: The quantity of clinical and demographic metadata differed by source and by participant and was supplied without curation.

At the junction V is shortened by 0 bases and J by 4 bases; bases outside the gene matches: 3. CDR1 and CDR2 are drawn from the germline V gene: SGHAT, FQNNGV. Reading from cysteine to phenylalanine, the CDR3 counts 15 amino acids. This entry keeps only the CDR3 DNA: 45 bases, framed from base 1. This sequence uses TRBV11-2 and TRBJ2-7, and 10 junction bases match TRBD2. The clonotype comes from a woman aged 25-40 years who had recovered from COVID-19. Sequencing used PBMCs or T cells enriched from blood (not recorded which). CDR3 loop: CASSLELAGFYEQYF. The DNA reads as follows: TGTGCCAGCAGCTTAGAACTAGCGGGGTTTTACGAGCAGTACTTC.